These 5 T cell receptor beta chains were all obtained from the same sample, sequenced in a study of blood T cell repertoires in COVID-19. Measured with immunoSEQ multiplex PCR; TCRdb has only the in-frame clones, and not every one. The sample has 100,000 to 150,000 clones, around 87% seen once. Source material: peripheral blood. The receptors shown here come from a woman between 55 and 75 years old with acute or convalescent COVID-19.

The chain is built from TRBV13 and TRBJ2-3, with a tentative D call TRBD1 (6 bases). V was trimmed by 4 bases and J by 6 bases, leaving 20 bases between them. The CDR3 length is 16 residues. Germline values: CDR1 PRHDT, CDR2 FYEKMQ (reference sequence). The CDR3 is CASSSYGTGITDTQYF. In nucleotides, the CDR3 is TGTGCCAGCAGCTCCTACGGTACAGGGATAACGGATACGCAGTATTTT. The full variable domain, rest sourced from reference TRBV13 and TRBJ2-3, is AAGVIQSPRHLIKEKRETATLKCYPIPRHDTVYWYQQGPGQDPQFLISFYEKMQSDKGSIPDRFSAQQFSDYHSELNMSSLELGDSALYFCASSSYGTGITDTQYFGPGTRLTVL.

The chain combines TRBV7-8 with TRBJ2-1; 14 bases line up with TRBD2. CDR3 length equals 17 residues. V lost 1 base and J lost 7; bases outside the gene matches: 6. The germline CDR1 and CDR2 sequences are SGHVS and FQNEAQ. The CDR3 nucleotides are TGTGCCAGCAGCTTAGGCCAGGGACTAGCGGGAGAGAATGAGCAGTTCTTC. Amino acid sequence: CASSLGQGLAGENEQFF.

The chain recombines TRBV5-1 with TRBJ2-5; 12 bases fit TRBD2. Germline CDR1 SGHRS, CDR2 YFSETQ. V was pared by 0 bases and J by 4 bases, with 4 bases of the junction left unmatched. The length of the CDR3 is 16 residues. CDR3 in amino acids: CASSLGGLAGAETQYF. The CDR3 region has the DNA TGCGCCAGCAGCTTGGGGGGACTAGCGGGCGCAGAGACCCAGTACTTC.

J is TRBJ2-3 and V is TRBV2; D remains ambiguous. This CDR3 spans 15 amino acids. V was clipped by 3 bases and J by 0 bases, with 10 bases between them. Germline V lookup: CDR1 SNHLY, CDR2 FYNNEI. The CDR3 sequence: CASSDYSFSTDTQYF. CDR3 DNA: TGTGCCAGCAGTGATTACAGCTTTAGCACAGATACGCAGTATTTT. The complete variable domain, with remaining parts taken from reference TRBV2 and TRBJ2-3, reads EPEVTQTPSHQVTQMGQEVILRCVPISNHLYFYWYRQILGQKVEFLVSFYNNEISEKSEIFDDQFSVERPDGSNFTLKIRSTKLEDSAMYFCASSDYSFSTDTQYFGPGTRLTVL.

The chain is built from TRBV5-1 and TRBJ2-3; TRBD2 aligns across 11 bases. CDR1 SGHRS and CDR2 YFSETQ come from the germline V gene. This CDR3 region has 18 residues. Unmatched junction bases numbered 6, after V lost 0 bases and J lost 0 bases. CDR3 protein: CASSLDGSGRGSTDTQYF. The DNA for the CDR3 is TGCGCCAGCAGCTTGGATGGTAGCGGGAGGGGTAGCACAGATACGCAGTATTTT.